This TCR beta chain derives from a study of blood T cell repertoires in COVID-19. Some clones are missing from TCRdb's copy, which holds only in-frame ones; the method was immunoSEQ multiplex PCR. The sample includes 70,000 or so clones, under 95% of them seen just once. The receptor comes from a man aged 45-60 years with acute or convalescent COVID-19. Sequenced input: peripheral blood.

The CDR3 is CASSLVGQSYGYTF. The CDR3 bases are TGTGCCAGCAGCTTAGTGGGGCAGAGCTATGGCTACACCTTC. V is TRBV7-2 and J is TRBJ1-2; possibly TRBD1 for D (5 bases). This CDR3 contains 14 residues. Deletions cut 1 base from V and 4 bases from J, with 10 bases between. The V gene's germline CDR1 is SGHTA and CDR2 FQGNSA.